What follows is one T cell receptor (beta chain) and its context. This clone was recorded once. Its antigen specificity is not known. Per-base qualities were not stored, and no clone one base away is much larger. The immunoSEQ Assay was the method used to sequence TCRbeta CDR3 regions. After extraction, genomic DNA underwent amplification by bias-controlled multiplex PCR, followed by high-throughput sequencing. The paper's processing steps were these. To quantify the absolute abundance of each unique TCRbeta CDR3 region, sequences were collapsed and filtered. T cell fraction was estimated by normalization of TCRbeta template counts to usable DNA, with usable DNA being measured through amplification of reference genes present in all nucleated cells. Repertoire TCRs were annotated as SARS-CoV-2-specific when V gene, CDR3 amino acid sequence and J gene were exactly matched to a known reactive TCR set. MIRA supplied the reference SARS-CoV-2 TCR set, which was filtered for enrichment in COVID-19-positive ImmuneCODE repertoires so that public or cross-reactive TCRs were removed. Using the MIRA antigens, annotated TCRs were further analysed by specific ORF or by position within an ORF. Breadth was defined as the number of annotated unique rearrangements divided by the total number of unique productive rearrangements, and depth was defined as the summed frequency of the annotated unique rearrangements. Two-sided Wilcoxon rank-sum tests were used to compare TCR breadth between groups. Imported from immuneACCESS, the table was reduced by TCRdb to in-frame sequences with V and J called. These copies leave out some clones; in studies compared against another copy, an unresolved V gene accounts for under half, and the cause of the remainder is not known. That table supplies the V and J calls and clone size; D and trimming were determined from the DNA. The table for this sample lists roughly 330,000 clones; almost 90% of them were counted only once. Approximately 5% of the sample goes to the ten largest clones.

The data belong to a study of Ad26.COV2.S vaccination and SARS-CoV-2 variants listed by TCRdb under 2021. Regarding the complete study: Vaccine-arm donors were drawn from COV1001, a multicentre, randomized, double-blind, placebo-controlled phase I-IIa trial of Ad26.COV2.S in healthy adults. Investigators remained blinded to trial group allocation during experiments and outcome assessment. A total of roughly 32 samples were included in the TCR-sequenced set, comprising roughly 19 Ad26.COV2.S vaccine recipients, 5 placebo recipients and 8 SARS-CoV-2 convalescent individuals. Dosing of Ad26.COV2.S was intramuscular, at either 5x10^10 or 1x10^11 viral particles, delivered as one shot or as two shots spaced 56 days apart. Trial participants were randomized into five groups of five, in which low-dose or high-dose Ad26.COV2.S was given once or twice, or placebo was given on both occasions. TCRbeta repertoire sequencing served as the tool for gauging how specific and how broad the SARS-CoV-2-reactive T cell receptors were following Ad26.COV2.S vaccination.

The treatment or condition label of this sample denotes: about 20 received Ad26.COV2.S at low or high dose, single or two shots; about 5 received placebo; per-sample allocation not given. For vaccine and placebo recipients, repertoires were sequenced using samples collected on day 63 after the first injection. Cohort 1b enrolled around 24 adults aged 18-55 years at a single site in Boston, USA, between 29 July and 7 August 2020. As a vaccine, Ad26.COV2.S was a replication-incompetent adenovirus type 26 vector that expressed a prefusion-stabilized SARS-CoV-2 spike protein derived from the original Wuhan strain. V and J are truncated by 5 bases and 8 bases respectively, leaving an intervening sequence of 21 bases. The CDR1 and CDR2 encoded by the germline V gene (reference sequence) are SEHNR and FQNEAQ. Taken from cysteine to phenylalanine, the CDR3 has 15 residues. Just CDR3 DNA is preserved here, 45 bases in frame from base 1.

Study-wide conclusions, independent of this receptor: Higher spike-specific TCR breadth was observed in Ad26.COV2.S recipients than in placebo recipients (P = 0.0014). After vaccination, spike-specific CD8+ and CD4+ T cell responses were reported to show substantial breadth. The study was not powered to compare responses between vaccine doses or regimens. Vaccine and placebo recipients had similar non-spike TCR breadth, a finding consistent with the vaccine containing only spike. According to the authors, total T cell responses may have been underestimated by the TCR breadth and depth analyses.

The sequence is built from TRBV7-9 and TRBJ1-2; TRBD1 is a weak D gene call, 6 bases matching. This sequence was found in a person between 18 and 65 years old who received the Ad26.COV2.S COVID-19 vaccine or a placebo. Sequencing used peripheral blood, obtained in a trial of Ad26.COV2.S vaccine versus placebo. Read as DNA, the sequence is TGTGCCAGCAGCCCCCTAGGGGGACGGACTGGGGGCTACACCTTC. This is translated as CASSPLGGRTGGYTF.